Listed below are T cell receptor beta chains from one sample, sequenced in a study of shared clonotypes between healthy human individuals. Measured with immunoSEQ multiplex PCR; TCRdb has only the in-frame clones, and not every one. The sample has about 1.1 million clones, approximately 77% seen once. The sequencing input was memory CD4+ T cells from PBMCs. These TCRs come from a man younger than 35 in good health. Some clones in this sample may be carry-over from other donors' samples. Each CDR3 is given with its conserved first and last residue. Each record gives: J gene, V gene, CDR3 length, CDR3 protein.

j_gene: TRBJ1-1
v_gene: TRBV21-1
len: 15
CDR3aa: CASSSRKQGGTEAFF

j_gene: TRBJ2-5
v_gene: TRBV5-4
len: 15
CDR3aa: CASSLAGGYQETQYF

j_gene: TRBJ2-3
v_gene: TRBV7-9
len: 16
CDR3aa: CASSLGLGRITDTQYF

j_gene: TRBJ2-6
v_gene: TRBV30
len: 17
CDR3aa: CAWSTRRVGSGANVLTF

j_gene: TRBJ1-1
v_gene: TRBV30
len: 15
CDR3aa: CAWSVQGKGNTEAFF

j_gene: TRBJ2-1
v_gene: TRBV29-1
len: 11
CDR3aa: CSVDYGNEQFF

j_gene: TRBJ1-2
v_gene: TRBV5-1
len: 15
CDR3aa: CASSLGTGNRYGYTF

j_gene: TRBJ2-4
v_gene: TRBV2
len: 12
CDR3aa: CASRPGGNIQYF

j_gene: TRBJ1-1
v_gene: TRBV2
len: 14
CDR3aa: CASSVAELNTEAFF

j_gene: TRBJ1-5
v_gene: TRBV2
len: 15
CDR3aa: CASSESRTGGQPQHF

j_gene: TRBJ2-1
v_gene: TRBV5-6
len: 16
CDR3aa: CASSLAGTYSYNEQFF

j_gene: TRBJ2-5
v_gene: TRBV7-9
len: 15
CDR3aa: CASSIPTGQQETQYF

j_gene: TRBJ2-7
v_gene: TRBV28
len: 18
CDR3aa: CASSFIKIGGPRLDEQYF

j_gene: TRBJ1-3
v_gene: TRBV7-9
len: 16
CDR3aa: CASRVTAASSGNTIYF

j_gene: TRBJ2-7
v_gene: TRBV5-6
len: 16
CDR3aa: CASSSWARTGAYEQYF

j_gene: TRBJ2-3
v_gene: TRBV18
len: 15
CDR3aa: CASSPPSGSTDTQYF

j_gene: TRBJ2-7
v_gene: TRBV6-5
len: 15
CDR3aa: CASSSPGQGAYEQYF

j_gene: TRBJ2-7
v_gene: TRBV28
len: 14
CDR3aa: CASSSPGLAGEQYF

j_gene: TRBJ2-2
v_gene: TRBV13
len: 18
CDR3aa: CASSSLWKRSPNTGELFF

j_gene: TRBJ2-3
v_gene: TRBV7-9
len: 16
CDR3aa: CASSRGQYAGTDTQYF

j_gene: TRBJ2-1
v_gene: TRBV28
len: 15
CDR3aa: CASSSQGQFYNEQFF

j_gene: TRBJ1-5
v_gene: TRBV6-5
len: 15
CDR3aa: CASSNSGQGDQPQHF

j_gene: TRBJ1-2
v_gene: TRBV7-2
len: 13
CDR3aa: CASSPDRRDGYTF

j_gene: TRBJ2-5
v_gene: TRBV4-1
len: 13
CDR3aa: CASSQDSGETQYF

j_gene: TRBJ2-1
v_gene: TRBV6-5
len: 15
CDR3aa: CASSYLQSSYNEQFF

j_gene: TRBJ2-7
v_gene: TRBV6-5
len: 16
CDR3aa: CASSYSRQARTYEQYF

j_gene: TRBJ2-3
v_gene: TRBV20-1
len: 11
CDR3aa: CSATWGNTQYF

j_gene: TRBJ2-1
v_gene: TRBV9
len: 15
CDR3aa: CASSVSGRATFEQFF

j_gene: TRBJ2-1
v_gene: TRBV14
len: 16
CDR3aa: CASSQHVPSRYNEQFF

j_gene: TRBJ2-7
v_gene: TRBV28
len: 11
CDR3aa: CASSLETGQYF

j_gene: TRBJ2-2
v_gene: TRBV9
len: 16
CDR3aa: CASSLGVGLPTGELFF

j_gene: TRBJ2-2
v_gene: TRBV19
len: 16
CDR3aa: CASSPQWTGFTGELFF

j_gene: TRBJ2-1
v_gene: TRBV2
len: 15
CDR3aa: CASSPWTSGTQEQFF

j_gene: TRBJ2-3
v_gene: TRBV5-1
len: 14
CDR3aa: CASSLDRNTDTQYF

j_gene: TRBJ1-1
v_gene: TRBV6-5
len: 15
CDR3aa: CASTLGGQSNTEAFF

j_gene: TRBJ2-7
v_gene: TRBV21-1
len: 17
CDR3aa: CASSVQRGTGENYEQYF

j_gene: TRBJ2-2
v_gene: TRBV4-1
len: 16
CDR3aa: CASSQVRGINTGELFF

j_gene: TRBJ1-4
v_gene: TRBV29-1
len: 14
CDR3aa: CSVRRGGTNEKLFF

j_gene: TRBJ2-1
v_gene: TRBV11-3
len: 17
CDR3aa: CASSLGVAGTAYNEQFF

j_gene: TRBJ1-5
v_gene: TRBV28
len: 14
CDR3aa: CASNLLRAWQPQHF

j_gene: TRBJ2-7
v_gene: TRBV28
len: 14
CDR3aa: CASSPGRKLYEQYF

j_gene: TRBJ2-7
v_gene: TRBV11-2
len: 15
CDR3aa: CASSAPGRTSYEQYF

j_gene: TRBJ2-1
v_gene: TRBV11-1
len: 15
CDR3aa: CASSHPPFSYNEQFF

j_gene: TRBJ2-3
v_gene: TRBV7-9
len: 16
CDR3aa: CASSLGLAGVRDTQYF

j_gene: TRBJ2-7
v_gene: TRBV6-5
len: 15
CDR3aa: CASSTTGGSSYEQYF

j_gene: TRBJ2-4
v_gene: TRBV9
len: 15
CDR3aa: CASSVVPGLAGIQYF

j_gene: TRBJ1-1
v_gene: TRBV9
len: 14
CDR3aa: CASSVAAANTEAFF

j_gene: TRBJ1-1
v_gene: TRBV28
len: 15
CDR3aa: CASSLGGSLNTEAFF

j_gene: TRBJ1-2
v_gene: TRBV6-1
len: 15
CDR3aa: CASVRDSPSNYGYTF

j_gene: TRBJ2-3
v_gene: TRBV7-9
len: 14
CDR3aa: CASSLAGESDTQYF